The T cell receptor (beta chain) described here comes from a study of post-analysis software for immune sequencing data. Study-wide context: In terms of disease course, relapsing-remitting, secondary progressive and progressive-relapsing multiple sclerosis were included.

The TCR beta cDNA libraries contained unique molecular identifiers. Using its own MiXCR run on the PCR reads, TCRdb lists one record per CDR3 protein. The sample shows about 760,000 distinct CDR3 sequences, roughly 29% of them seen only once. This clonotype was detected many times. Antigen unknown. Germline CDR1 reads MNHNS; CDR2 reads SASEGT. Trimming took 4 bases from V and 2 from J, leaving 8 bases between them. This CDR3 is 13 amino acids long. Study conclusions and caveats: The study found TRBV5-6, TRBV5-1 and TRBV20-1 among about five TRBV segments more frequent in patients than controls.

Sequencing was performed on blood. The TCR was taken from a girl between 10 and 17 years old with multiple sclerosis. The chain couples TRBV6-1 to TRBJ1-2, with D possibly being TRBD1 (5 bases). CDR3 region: CASSVRANYGYTF. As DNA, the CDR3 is TGTGCCAGCAGTGTCAGGGCGAACTATGGCTACACCTTC.